This record covers a single T cell receptor (beta chain). These data originate in a study of cytomegalovirus exposure and HLA in healthy donors. This CDR3 is built from 15 residues. The V segment lost 8 bases and the J segment 9 bases; nucleotides outside the gene matches: 14. Per the germline V gene, CDR1 is SQVTM and CDR2 is ANQGSEA. The PCR contained 60 Vbeta and 13 Jbeta primers. Sequencing was performed with immunoSEQ multiplex PCR; in TCRdb, only in-frame clones are kept and a portion is missing. The repertoire holds about 150,000 clones, with about 80% as singletons. This sequence joins TRBV29-1 and TRBJ2-1; 12 nucleotides match TRBD1. The TCR sequence derives from a woman aged 25 to 45 in good health and CMV-seronegative. Sequenced: PBMCs. CDR3 coding DNA: TGCAGCACACAAGCAACCGGGACAGGGGGCAGTGAGCAGTTCTTC. Translated, it gives CSTQATGTGGSEQFF.